Listed here is a single TCR beta chain. What it binds is not known. This CDR3 has 13 residues. Trimming left V 7 bases short and J 1 base short, with 11 bases between. The V gene's germline CDR1 is SQVTM and CDR2 ANQGSEA. Sequencing used immunoSEQ multiplex PCR; TCRdb keeps in-frame clones, though not all of them. The sample contains 2 million to 2.5 million clones, 85% to 95% of which appear only once. This sample was included in a study of shared clonotypes between healthy human individuals. The study's findings and limits: A small donor pool kept down the genetic and exposure-history diversity that was represented.

Naive CD8 cells, CD45RO-negative and positively selected for CCR7, excluded terminally differentiated effector memory CD45RA+ cells. The source material was naive CD8+ T cells from PBMCs. The receptor was isolated from a man between 18 and 35 years old in good health. Some clones in this sample may be carry-over from other donors' samples. This chain connects TRBV29-1 to TRBJ2-1, with unresolved D. CDR3 in DNA: TGCAGCGCCGAAGGACCATCCTACAATGAGCAGTTCTTC. It specifies CSAEGPSYNEQFF.